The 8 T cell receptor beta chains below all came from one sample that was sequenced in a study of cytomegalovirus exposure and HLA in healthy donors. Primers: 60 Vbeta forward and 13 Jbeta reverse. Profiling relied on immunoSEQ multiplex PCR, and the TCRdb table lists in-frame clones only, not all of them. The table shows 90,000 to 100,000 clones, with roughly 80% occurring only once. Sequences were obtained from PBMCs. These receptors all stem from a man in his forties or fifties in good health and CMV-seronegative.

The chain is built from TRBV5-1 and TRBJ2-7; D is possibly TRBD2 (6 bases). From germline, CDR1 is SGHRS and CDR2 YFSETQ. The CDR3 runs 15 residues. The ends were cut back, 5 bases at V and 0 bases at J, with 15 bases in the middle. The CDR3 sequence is CASSFSSAYSYEQYF. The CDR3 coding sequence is TGCGCCAGCAGTTTCTCTAGCGCCTACTCCTACGAGCAGTACTTC.

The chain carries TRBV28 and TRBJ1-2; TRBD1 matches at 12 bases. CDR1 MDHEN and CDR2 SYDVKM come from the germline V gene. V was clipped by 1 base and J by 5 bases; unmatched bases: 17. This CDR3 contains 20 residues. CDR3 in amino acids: CASSLFSLGTGGAGIYGYTF. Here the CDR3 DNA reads TGTGCCAGCAGTTTATTTTCTCTGGGGACAGGGGGCGCTGGAATTTATGGCTACACCTTC.

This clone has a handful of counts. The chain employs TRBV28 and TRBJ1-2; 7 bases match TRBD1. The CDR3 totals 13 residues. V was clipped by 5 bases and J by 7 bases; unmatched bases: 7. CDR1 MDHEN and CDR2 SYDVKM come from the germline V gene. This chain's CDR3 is CASSRGQRGGYTF. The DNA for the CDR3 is TGTGCCAGCAGTAGGGGACAGAGGGGTGGCTACACCTTC.

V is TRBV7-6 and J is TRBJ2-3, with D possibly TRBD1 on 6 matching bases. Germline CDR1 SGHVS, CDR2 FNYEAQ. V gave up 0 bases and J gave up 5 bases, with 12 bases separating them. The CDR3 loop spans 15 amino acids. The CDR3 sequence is CASSLALAGEDTQYF. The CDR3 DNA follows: TGTGCCAGCAGCTTAGCGCTGGCAGGGGAAGATACGCAGTATTTT.

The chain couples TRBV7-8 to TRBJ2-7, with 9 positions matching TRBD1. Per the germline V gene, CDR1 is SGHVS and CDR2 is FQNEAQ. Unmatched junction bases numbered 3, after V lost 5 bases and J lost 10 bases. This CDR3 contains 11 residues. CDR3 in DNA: TGTGCCAGCAGCCAACAGGGGGCCCAGTACTTC. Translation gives CASSQQGAQYF.

This CDR3 reads CSVGGVGEQYF. The DNA of the CDR3 is TGCAGCGTGGGAGGGGTAGGGGAGCAGTACTTC. The rearrangement uses TRBV29-1 and TRBJ2-7, with 7 bases that match TRBD2. Germline V lookup: CDR1 SQVTM, CDR2 ANQGSEA. The CDR3 extends over 11 amino acids. V shed 6 bases, J shed 7 bases, and the junction held 6 bases outside the gene matches.

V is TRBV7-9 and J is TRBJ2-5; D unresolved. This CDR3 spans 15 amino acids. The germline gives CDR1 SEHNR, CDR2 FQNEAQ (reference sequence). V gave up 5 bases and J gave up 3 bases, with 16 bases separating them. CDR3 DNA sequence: TGTGCCAGCAGCGCGGAGCTTCAGAGCGAAGAGACCCAGTACTTC. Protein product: CASSAELQSEETQYF.

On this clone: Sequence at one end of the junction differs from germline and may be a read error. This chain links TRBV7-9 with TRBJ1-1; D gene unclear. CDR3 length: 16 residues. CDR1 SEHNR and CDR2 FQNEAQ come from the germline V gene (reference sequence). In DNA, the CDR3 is TGTTCCAGCAGCCAGAGCAGGAACGTAAGGAACACTGAAGCTTTCTTT. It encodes CSSSQSRNVRNTEAFF.